This TCR beta chain was captured by sequencing in a study of cytotoxic CD8 clonotypes in ibrutinib-treated CLL. In the study overall: The patient breakdown showed fewer than twelve relapsed/refractory and roughly 14 treatment-naive cases, with 17 to 18 IGHV unmutated. Response samples were drawn at a median of approximately 11 months of treatment, range 6 to 36. Whole-study findings and limits: Public clonotypes, an uncommon group, contracted or remained stable on treatment. Sampling schedules were unmatched across sustained-remission and progressing patients.

Clones were sequenced by immunoSEQ multiplex PCR, and TCRdb holds only the in-frame ones, with some missing. The profile shows more than 300,000 clones, about 80% of them singletons. V was clipped by 5 bases and J by 8 bases; unmatched bases: 6. Germline CDR1 and CDR2: MNHEY and SMNVEV (reference sequence). The CDR3 runs to 13 residues. On this clone: Its antigen is not known.

The rearrangement joins TRBV27 to TRBJ2-1, with 7 bases matching TRBD1. The sequence was collected from a human donor with chronic lymphocytic leukemia. The sequenced sample was PBMCs, obtained before ibrutinib treatment. CDR3 DNA sequence: TGTGCCAGCAGTGCAACAGGGGTTGATGAGCAGTTCTTC. It translates to CASSATGVDEQFF.